A selection of T cell receptor beta chains follows, all from one sample in a study of blood T cell repertoires in COVID-19. Some clones are missing from TCRdb's copy, which holds only in-frame ones; the method was immunoSEQ multiplex PCR. The table records about 160,000 clones, 75% to 90% of them present only once. The sequenced sample was peripheral blood. All receptors come from a woman aged 80 or over with active or convalescent COVID-19. Each CDR3 is given with its conserved first and last residue. The D gene is left open where the match is weak. Size is stated for part of the rows, as once, few or many counts, or as a class when the clone is expanded.

TRBJ2-5 | 11 | - | TRBV5-5 | - | CASSPQETQYF | TGTGCCAGCAGCCCACAAGAGACCCAGTACTTC
TRBJ1-3 | 16 | TRBD1 | TRBV6-6 | - | CASSYVAGGLGNTIYF | TGTGCCAGCAGTTACGTGGCAGGGGGCCTTGGAAACACCATATATTTT
TRBJ2-3 | 14 | - | TRBV5-8 | - | CASSLAGTTDTQYF | TGTGCCAGCAGCTTGGCGGGGACAACAGATACGCAGTATTTT
TRBJ2-7 | 14 | - | TRBV29-1 | - | CSVRGTLPLNEQYF | TGCAGCGTCCGCGGGACCCTCCCCCTGAACGAGCAGTACTTC
TRBJ1-1 | 12 | - | TRBV6-5 | - | CASSYAGTEAFF | TGTGCCAGCAGTTACGCGGGCACTGAAGCTTTCTTT
TRBJ2-3 | 15 | - | TRBV29-1 | - | CSVAPGQFITDTQYF | TGCAGCGTTGCCCCGGGACAATTTATCACAGATACGCAGTATTTT
TRBJ1-1 | 13 | TRBD1 | TRBV25-1 | - | CASSMTGPTEAFF | TGTGCCAGCAGTATGACAGGGCCCACTGAAGCTTTCTTT
TRBJ1-2 | 13 | TRBD1 | TRBV6-5 | - | CASSYFGTGGYTF | TGTGCCAGCAGTTACTTCGGGACAGGTGGCTACACCTTC
TRBJ1-1 | 15 | TRBD1 | TRBV27 | - | CASSLSRQGGLRAFF | TGTGCCAGCAGCCTATCGCGACAGGGGGGTCTCCGGGCTTTCTTT
TRBJ1-1 | 11 | - | TRBV12-5 | - | CASGGGGEAFF | TGTGCTAGTGGGGGAGGCGGGGAAGCTTTCTTT
TRBJ2-3 | 16 | - | TRBV4-1 | - | CASSQSPGIVTDTQYF | TGCGCCAGCAGCCAATCACCGGGAATCGTAACAGATACGCAGTATTTT
TRBJ1-6 | 15 | - | TRBV5-4 | once | CASRAQGQENSPLHF | TGTGCCAGCAGAGCACAGGGCCAGGAAAATTCACCCCTCCACTTT
TRBJ1-1 | 15 | - | TRBV5-1 | - | CASSIVGNLDTEAFF | TGCGCCAGCAGCATTGTCGGTAATTTGGACACTGAAGCTTTCTTT
TRBJ2-3 | 13 | - | TRBV5-1 | - | CASSLYGADTQYF | TGCGCCAGCAGCTTATACGGGGCAGATACGCAGTATTTT
TRBJ2-7 | 11 | - | TRBV28 | - | CASSSRDEQYF | TGTGCCAGCAGTTCGAGGGACGAGCAGTACTTC
TRBJ1-2 | 16 | TRBD1 | TRBV5-1 | once | CASSLGGTGGEYGYTF | TGCGCCAGCAGCTTGGGAGGGACAGGGGGCGAATATGGCTACACCTTC
TRBJ1-1 | 14 | - | TRBV5-1 | - | CASSWAGGGLDAFF | TGCGCCAGCAGCTGGGCCGGAGGAGGGCTTGACGCTTTCTTT
TRBJ1-1 | 11 | TRBD1 | TRBV10-3 | once | CAISGGQEAFF | TGTGCCATCAGTGGGGGACAGGAAGCTTTCTTT
TRBJ1-1 | 14 | - | TRBV6-6 | - | CASRFMEVNTEAFF | TGTGCCAGCAGATTCATGGAGGTGAACACTGAAGCTTTCTTT
TRBJ2-7 | 17 | TRBD2 | TRBV10-3 | - | CAISDGGTSGISYEQYF | TGTGCCATCAGTGACGGGGGGACTAGCGGGATATCCTACGAGCAGTACTTC
TRBJ2-1 | 15 | TRBD1 | TRBV5-6 | once | CASSSRDSPYNEQFF | TGTGCCAGCAGCTCCCGGGACAGCCCCTACAATGAGCAGTTCTTC
TRBJ1-1 | 14 | - | TRBV11-2 | - | CASSLTHPASEAFF | TGTGCCAGCAGCTTAACCCATCCAGCGTCTGAAGCTTTCTTT
TRBJ2-5 | 17 | - | TRBV19 | - | CASSMINRRGNQETQYF | TGTGCCAGTAGTATGATAAACAGGCGGGGCAACCAAGAGACCCAGTACTTC
TRBJ1-1 | 13 | - | TRBV7-3 | - | CASSLGLVTEAFF | TGTGCCAGCAGCTTGGGGCTTGTCACTGAAGCTTTCTTT
TRBJ1-2 | 15 | - | TRBV4-3 | - | CASSQDREVYYGYTF | TGCGCCAGCAGCCAAGACCGGGAGGTATACTATGGCTACACCTTC
TRBJ1-1 | 14 | - | TRBV19 | - | CASSSGGGRTEAFF | TGTGCCAGTAGCTCGGGCGGGGGCCGAACTGAAGCTTTCTTT
TRBJ1-1 | 14 | - | TRBV13 | once | CASSRALRGTEAFF | TGTGCCAGCAGCCGGGCCCTCCGGGGCACTGAAGCTTTCTTT
TRBJ2-7 | 12 | - | TRBV3-1/TRBV3-2 | - | CASSPSIDEQYF | TGTGCCAGCAGCCCCTCTATAGACGAGCAGTACTTC
TRBJ2-3 | 13 | - | TRBV27 | - | CASRLLVTDTQYF | TGTGCCAGCAGACTACTAGTTACTGATACGCAGTATTTT
TRBJ2-1 | 14 | TRBD1 | TRBV4-3 | few | CASSQMGQGHEQFF | TGCGCCAGCAGCCAAATGGGACAGGGCCATGAGCAGTTCTTC
TRBJ2-1 | 15 | - | TRBV19 | - | CASSIGLSGYNEQFF | TGTGCCAGTAGTATTGGGCTAAGCGGCTACAATGAGCAGTTCTTC
TRBJ1-1 | 13 | - | TRBV7-2 | - | CASSFEGRNEAFF | TGTGCCAGCAGCTTCGAGGGTAGGAATGAAGCTTTCTTT
TRBJ1-5 | 13 | - | TRBV6-6 | once | CASSQPSNQPQHF | TGTGCCAGCAGTCAGCCTAGCAATCAGCCCCAGCATTTT
TRBJ1-1 | 13 | TRBD1 | TRBV6-5 | - | CASTPGGYTEAFF | TGTGCCAGCACCCCAGGGGGGTACACTGAAGCTTTCTTT
TRBJ1-2 | 15 | - | TRBV6-1 | few | CASSEYGAGMDGYTF | TGTGCCAGCAGTGAATATGGAGCAGGGATGGATGGCTACACCTTC
TRBJ2-5 | 18 | TRBD2 | TRBV7-3 | - | CASSLPGLAGVYQETQYF | TGTGCCAGCAGCTTACCGGGACTAGCGGGAGTCTACCAAGAGACCCAGTACTTC
TRBJ2-3 | 12 | TRBD2 | TRBV6-2/TRBV6-3 | - | CASSSTSGAQYF | TGTGCCAGCAGTTCGACTAGCGGAGCGCAGTATTTT